The entry below gives a single T cell receptor beta chain sequence along with its context. This table comes from immunoSEQ multiplex PCR, and its TCRdb copy is limited to in-frame clones, with some not included. This sample yields 200,000 or so clones, of which approximately 90% are seen a single time; more than 2.5% belongs to the top ten. Participants, roughly 18 to 90 years old, spanned approximately 25 US areas. CDR1 SNHLY and CDR2 FYNNEI come from the germline V gene. The CDR3 is made up of 15 amino acids. V gave up 1 base and J gave up 3 bases; unmatched junction bases: 2. This sample is part of a study of blood T cell repertoires in COVID-19.

Sequenced: PBMCs or T cells enriched from blood (not recorded which). This rearrangement joins TRBV2 to TRBJ1-2; 10 positions match TRBD1. The TCR sequence derives from a woman between 25 and 40 years old who had recovered from COVID-19. The CDR3 DNA is TGTGCCAGCAGTGAAGGACAGGGGGCTCACTATGGCTACACCTTC. Its protein is CASSEGQGAHYGYTF.